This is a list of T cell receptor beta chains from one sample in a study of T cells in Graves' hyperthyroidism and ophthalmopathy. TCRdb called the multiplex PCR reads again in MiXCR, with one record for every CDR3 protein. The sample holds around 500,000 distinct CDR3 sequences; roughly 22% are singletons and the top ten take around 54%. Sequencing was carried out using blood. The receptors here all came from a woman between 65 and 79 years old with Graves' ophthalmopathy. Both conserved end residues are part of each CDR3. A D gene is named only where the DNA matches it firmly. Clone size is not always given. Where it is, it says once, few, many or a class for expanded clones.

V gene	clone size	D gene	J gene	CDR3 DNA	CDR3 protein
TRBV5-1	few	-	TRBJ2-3	TGCGCCAGCAGCTTGGGGGCGGTAACGAGCACAGATACGCAGTATTTT	CASSLGAVTSTDTQYF
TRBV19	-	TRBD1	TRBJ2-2	TGTGCCAGTACCCCCACCCACGACAGGGTTGAGAACACCGGGGAGCTGTTTTTT	CASTPTHDRVENTGELFF
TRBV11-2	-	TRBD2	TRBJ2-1	TGTACCAGCAGCTTAGATTGGGGAGGGCACTCCTACAATGAGCAGTTCTTC	CTSSLDWGGHSYNEQFF
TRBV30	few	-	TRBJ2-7	TGTGCCTGGAGTCTGCAACCGGGACGCCCGAGCTCCTACGAGCAGTACTTC	CAWSLQPGRPSSYEQYF
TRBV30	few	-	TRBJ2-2	TGTGCCTGGAGTTCCCAGCCCGGGGAGCTGTTTTTT	CAWSSQPGELFF
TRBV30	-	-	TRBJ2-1	TGTGCCTGGAGTGCCCTCTTGGGCGATGAGCAGTTCTTC	CAWSALLGDEQFF
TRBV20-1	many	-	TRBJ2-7	TGCAGTGCAGGGTCGACAGCTATCTACGAGCAGTACTTC	CSAGSTAIYEQYF
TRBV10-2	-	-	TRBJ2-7	TGCGCCAGCCTTGCCGGGCCCCACGAGCAGTACTTC	CASLAGPHEQYF
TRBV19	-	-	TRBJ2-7	TGTGCCAGTAGTCCACAAACTGGAACCTACGAGCAGTACTTC	CASSPQTGTYEQYF
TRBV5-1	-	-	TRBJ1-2	TGCGCCAGCAGCCATCCCAGGGGCGCGGACTATGGCTACACCTTC	CASSHPRGADYGYTF
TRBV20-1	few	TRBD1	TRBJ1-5	TGCAGTGCTAGATTGACAGGGTGGAGGAATCAGCCCCAGCATTTT	CSARLTGWRNQPQHF